This T cell receptor beta chain was retrieved from a study of neurological immune-mediated disorders. This clonotype showed up many times. The ends were cut back, 8 bases at V and 5 bases at J, with 13 bases in the middle. This CDR3 is 12 amino acids long. Per germline, CDR1 SQVTM and CDR2 ANQGSEA. TCRdb itself ran the 5' RACE reads through MiXCR, one entry per CDR3 protein. Seen here are some 30,000 distinct CDR3 sequences, under 25% observed once, and the top ten hold 16%. Sequenced: PBMCs. The chain combines TRBV29-1 with TRBJ2-4, with no clear D. This clonotype originated in an older woman in good health. The CDR3 spells CSFTIDENIQYF. CDR3 DNA: TGCAGCTTTACAATAGATGAAAACATTCAGTACTTC. The full variable domain, with the rest looked up from reference TRBV29-1 and TRBJ2-4, is SAVISQKPSRDICQRGTSLTIQCQVDSQVTMMFWYRQQPGQSLTLIATANQGSEATYESGFVIDKFPISRPNLTFSTLTVSNMSPEDSSIYLCSFTIDENIQYFGAGTRLSVL.